Sequencing of this TCR beta chain was carried out in a study of metastatic and nonmetastatic thyroid tumors. Background on the study: From malignant and benign thyroid patients, repertoires in blood and in tumor or nodule tissue were compared.

TCRdb re-clonotyped the PCR reads via MiXCR. This table has some 23,000 clones, 20% to 25% appearing once. The CDR3 has 14 amino acids. Trimming stripped 4 bases from V and 6 bases from J, with 13 bases between. CDR1 is PRHDT and CDR2 is FYEKMQ in the germline V gene (reference sequence). Each patient went into thyroid surgery without having received any treatment. In its sample, this clone was seen many times. The clonotype was recovered from a female donor with papillary thyroid cancer or a benign thyroid nodule (not recorded which). Some clones in this sample may be carry-over from other donors' samples. The V and J genes are TRBV13 and TRBJ2-4; D uncertain. Sequences were obtained from tumor tissue. The CDR3 sequence is CASSSRVFRNIQYF. Here the CDR3 DNA reads TGTGCCAGCAGCTCCCGGGTTTTTAGAAACATTCAGTACTTC.